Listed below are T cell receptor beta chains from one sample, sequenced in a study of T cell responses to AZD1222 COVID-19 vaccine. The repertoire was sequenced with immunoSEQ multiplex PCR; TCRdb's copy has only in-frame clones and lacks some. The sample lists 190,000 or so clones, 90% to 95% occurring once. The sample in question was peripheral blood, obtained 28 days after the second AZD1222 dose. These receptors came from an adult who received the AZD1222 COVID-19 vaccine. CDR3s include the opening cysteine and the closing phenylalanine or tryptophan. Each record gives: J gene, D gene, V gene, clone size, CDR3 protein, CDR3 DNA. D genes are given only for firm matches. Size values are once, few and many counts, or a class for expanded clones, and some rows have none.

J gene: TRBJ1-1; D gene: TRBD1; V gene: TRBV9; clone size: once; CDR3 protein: CASSTGTGRTEAFF; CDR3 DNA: TGTGCCAGCAGCACCGGGACAGGGAGGACTGAAGCTTTCTTT
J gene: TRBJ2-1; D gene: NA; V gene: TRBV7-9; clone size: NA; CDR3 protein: CASSSDRSSYNEQFF; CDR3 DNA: TGTGCCAGCAGCTCCGACAGGAGCTCCTACAATGAGCAGTTCTTC
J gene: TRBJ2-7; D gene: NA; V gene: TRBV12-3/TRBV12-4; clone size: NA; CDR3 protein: CASSLRGVSEQYF; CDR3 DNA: TGTGCCAGCAGTTTGAGAGGTGTATCCGAGCAGTACTTC
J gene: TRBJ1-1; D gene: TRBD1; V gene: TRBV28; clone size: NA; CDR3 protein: CASSLMEGATEAFF; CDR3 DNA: TGTGCCAGCAGTTTAATGGAGGGGGCCACTGAAGCTTTCTTT
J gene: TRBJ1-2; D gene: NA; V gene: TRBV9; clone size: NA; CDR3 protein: CASSAYYGYTF; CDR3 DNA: TGTGCCAGCAGCGCCTACTATGGCTACACCTTC
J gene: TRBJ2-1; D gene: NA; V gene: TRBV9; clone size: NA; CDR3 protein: CASSPSPVNEQFF; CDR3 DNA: TGTGCCAGCAGCCCGAGCCCGGTGAATGAGCAGTTCTTC
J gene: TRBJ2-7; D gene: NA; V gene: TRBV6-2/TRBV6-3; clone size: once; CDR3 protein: CASSYSGGEQYF; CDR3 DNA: TGTGCCAGCAGTTACTCGGGAGGCGAGCAGTACTTC
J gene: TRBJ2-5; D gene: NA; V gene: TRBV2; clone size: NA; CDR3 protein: CASSETTGRETQYF; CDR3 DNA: TGTGCCAGCAGTGAAACGACAGGGAGGGAGACCCAGTACTTC
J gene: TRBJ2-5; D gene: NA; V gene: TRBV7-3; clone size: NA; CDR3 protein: CASSFGNQETQYF; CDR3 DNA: TGTGCCAGCAGCTTCGGCAATCAAGAGACCCAGTACTTC
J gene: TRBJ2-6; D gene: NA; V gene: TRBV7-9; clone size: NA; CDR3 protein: CASSSPVLSSGANVLTF; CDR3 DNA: TGTGCCAGCAGCTCCCCGGTCCTGAGCTCTGGGGCCAACGTCCTGACTTTC
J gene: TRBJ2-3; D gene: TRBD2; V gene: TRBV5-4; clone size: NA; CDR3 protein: CASSYWLAASTDTQYF; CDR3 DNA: TGTGCCAGCAGCTATTGGCTAGCGGCTAGCACAGATACGCAGTATTTT
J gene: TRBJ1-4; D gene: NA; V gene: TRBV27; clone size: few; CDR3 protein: CASSSLGTGNEKLFF; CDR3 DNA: TGTGCCAGCAGTTCCCTCGGGACGGGTAATGAAAAACTGTTTTTT
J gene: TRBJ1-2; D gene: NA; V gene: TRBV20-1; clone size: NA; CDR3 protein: CSVAPNYGYTF; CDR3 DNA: TGCAGTGTAGCGCCTAACTATGGCTACACCTTC
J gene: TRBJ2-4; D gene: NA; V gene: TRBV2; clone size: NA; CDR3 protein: CASSLRQAKNIQYF; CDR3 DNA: TGTGCCAGCAGTTTACGTCAAGCCAAAAACATTCAGTACTTC
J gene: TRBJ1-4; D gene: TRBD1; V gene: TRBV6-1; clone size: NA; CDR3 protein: CASSDTLTGGERSTNEKLFF; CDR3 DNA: TGTGCCAGCAGTGACACCCTGACAGGGGGCGAGCGGTCAACTAATGAAAAACTGTTTTTT
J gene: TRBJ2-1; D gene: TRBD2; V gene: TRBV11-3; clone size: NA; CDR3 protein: CASSLEASGGTYNEQFF; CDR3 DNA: TGTGCCAGCAGCTTGGAAGCGAGCGGGGGAACCTACAATGAGCAGTTCTTC
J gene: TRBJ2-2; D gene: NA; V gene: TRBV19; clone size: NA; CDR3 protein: CASRPDRGTGELFF; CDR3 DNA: TGTGCCAGTAGGCCCGACCGGGGCACCGGGGAGCTGTTTTTT
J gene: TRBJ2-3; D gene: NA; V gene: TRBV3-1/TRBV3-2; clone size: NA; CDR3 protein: CASSQVPADTQYF; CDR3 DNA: TGTGCCAGCAGCCAAGTCCCGGCGGATACGCAGTATTTT
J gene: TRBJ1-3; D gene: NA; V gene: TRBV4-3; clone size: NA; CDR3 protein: CASSQGVGSGNTIYF; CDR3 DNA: TGCGCCAGCAGCCAAGGGGTAGGCTCTGGAAACACCATATATTTT
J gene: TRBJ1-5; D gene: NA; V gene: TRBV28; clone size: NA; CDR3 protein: CASSFGSNQPQHF; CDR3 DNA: TGTGCCAGCAGTTTTGGTAGCAATCAGCCCCAGCATTTT
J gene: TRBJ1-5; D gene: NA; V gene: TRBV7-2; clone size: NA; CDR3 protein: CASSFTGSGNQPQHF; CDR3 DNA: TGTGCCAGCAGCTTTACAGGGTCGGGCAATCAGCCCCAGCATTTT
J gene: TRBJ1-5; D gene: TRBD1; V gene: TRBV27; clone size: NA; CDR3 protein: CASSLTRTGTNQPQHF; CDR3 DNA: TGTGCCAGCAGTTTAACCAGGACAGGGACGAATCAGCCCCAGCATTTT
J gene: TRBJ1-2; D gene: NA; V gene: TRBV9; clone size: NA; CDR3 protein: CASSVSGDYGYTF; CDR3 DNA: TGTGCCAGCAGCGTATCGGGGGACTATGGCTACACCTTC
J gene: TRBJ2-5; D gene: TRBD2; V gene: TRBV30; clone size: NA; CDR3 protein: CAWSVRGLAGGPQYF; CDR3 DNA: TGTGCCTGGAGTGTAAGGGGACTAGCAGGAGGCCCCCAGTACTTC
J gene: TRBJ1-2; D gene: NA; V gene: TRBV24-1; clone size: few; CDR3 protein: CATRGNYGYTF; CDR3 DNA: TGTGCCACCAGGGGTAACTATGGCTACACCTTC
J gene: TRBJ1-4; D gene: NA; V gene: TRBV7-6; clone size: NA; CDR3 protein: CASSLGGGTPNEKLFF; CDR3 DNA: TGTGCCAGCAGCTTAGGGGGAGGGACCCCAAATGAAAAACTGTTTTTT
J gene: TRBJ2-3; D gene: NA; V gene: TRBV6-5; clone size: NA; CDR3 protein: CASSLGRGDTQYF; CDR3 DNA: TGTGCCAGCAGTCTCGGGCGGGGAGATACGCAGTATTTT
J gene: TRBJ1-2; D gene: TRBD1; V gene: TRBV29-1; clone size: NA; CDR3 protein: CSDRTGPRRGYTF; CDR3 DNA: TGCAGCGATCGGACAGGTCCCCGCCGGGGCTACACCTTC
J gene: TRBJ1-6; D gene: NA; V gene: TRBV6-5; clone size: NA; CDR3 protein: CASSYTQGQVSPLHF; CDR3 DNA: TGTGCCAGCAGTTACACCCAGGGGCAGGTTTCACCCCTCCACTTT
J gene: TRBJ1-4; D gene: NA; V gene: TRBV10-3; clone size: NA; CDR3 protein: CAISSPGAEKLFF; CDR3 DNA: TGTGCCATCAGTAGCCCAGGGGCTGAAAAACTGTTTTTT
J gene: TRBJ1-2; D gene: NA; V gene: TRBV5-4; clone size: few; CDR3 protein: CASSLGNYGYTF; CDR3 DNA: TGTGCCAGCAGCTTAGGGAACTATGGCTACACCTTC
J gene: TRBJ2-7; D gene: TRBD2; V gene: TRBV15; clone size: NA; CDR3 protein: CATSRGAGDSYEQYF; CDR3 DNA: TGTGCCACCAGCAGAGGAGCGGGGGACTCCTACGAGCAGTACTTC